This T cell receptor (beta chain) was recorded in a study of T cell responses to AZD1222 COVID-19 vaccine. Details on this clone: Its antigen is not identified.

The CDR3 is made up of 15 amino acids. Germline-derived CDR1 and CDR2 are SGHTS and YDEGEE. V was clipped by 5 bases and J by 0 bases, with 14 bases between them. Produced via immunoSEQ multiplex PCR; TCRdb's table is partial and in-frame only. The sample shows about 160,000 clones, about 90% of them seen only once. Study findings and constraints: After two AZD1222 doses, spike-specific TCR breadth and depth rose versus day 0. A reported finding is that nearly half of spike-specific TCRs target unmutated variant regions. Every sample of the repertoires postdated the peak T cell response.

This TCR was sampled from an adult in good health. The chain recombines TRBV5-8 with TRBJ1-1; D remains ambiguous. Here the sequenced sample was peripheral blood, taken on day 0 of AZD1222 vaccination. As DNA, the CDR3 is TGTGCCAGCAGACCCAATTTGCAGGTGAACACTGAAGCTTTCTTT. It translates to CASRPNLQVNTEAFF.